What follows is one TCR beta chain and its context. These data are taken from a study of cytomegalovirus exposure and HLA in healthy donors. Study overall: A preliminary data release comprised roughly 80 million unique TCRs obtained from HLA-typed donors.

PCR used 60 Vbeta primers and 13 Jbeta primers. The repertoire was sequenced with immunoSEQ multiplex PCR; TCRdb's copy has only in-frame clones and lacks some. The table for this sample gives 150,000 or so clones. The CDR3 spans 14 residues. In germline, CDR1 is SGHTA, CDR2 FQGTGA. Trimming took off 4 bases at V and 0 bases at J, with 10 bases between the two ends. The sequence was collected from a woman in her forties or fifties in good health and CMV-seronegative. What was sequenced was PBMCs. J is TRBJ2-7 and V is TRBV7-3; possible D gene TRBD2, 6 bases. CDR3 DNA sequence: TGTGCCAGCAGCTGGCGGGGCGGCTCCTACGAGCAGTACTTC. Translating gives CASSWRGGSYEQYF.